This T cell receptor beta chain is drawn from a study of CD8 T cells in Susac syndrome. Random hexamers primed reverse transcription of roughly 0.5 to 1 ug RNA. An immunoSEQ multiplex PCR amplified TCR beta CDR3 over 54 Vbeta and 13 Jbeta. A single record per CDR3 protein comes from TCRdb applying MiXCR to the immunoSEQ multiplex PCR reads. The data show some 210,000 distinct CDR3 sequences, around 93% seen once. The CDR3 consists of 19 residues. This clonotype was detected only once. CD8+ and CD4+ T cells taken from blood had their TCR beta sequenced. The rearrangement joins TRBV21-1 to TRBJ2-5. TRBV21-1 is a recognized pseudogene. This receptor was taken from a human donor with Susac syndrome. Material: CD4+ T cells from PBMCs. CDR3 sequence: CASSKDEPVKMRYQETQYF. The CDR3, as DNA: TGTGCCAGCAGCAAAGACGAGCCCGTCAAAATGAGGTACCAAGAGACCCAGTACTTC.